This T cell receptor (beta chain) was sequenced in a study of cytomegalovirus exposure and HLA in healthy donors. Overall study findings and caveats: A later analysis linked a missense variant in DCLRE1C to the trimming of TCR beta V and J genes.

The ends were cut back, 6 bases at V and 0 bases at J, with 8 bases in the middle. This CDR3 is 14 amino acids long. Per the germline V gene, CDR1 is MNHNS and CDR2 is SASEGT. The study did not record CMV serostatus for this donor. With respect to this clone: Its target is unknown.

Researchers ran the PCR with 60 Vbeta and 13 Jbeta primers. Assay: immunoSEQ multiplex PCR; the TCRdb copy retains only in-frame clones and omits some. The table lists around 94,000 clones, 63% of them singletons. The chain has TRBV6-1 and TRBJ2-2, with TRBD2 as a possible D gene (6 bases). This receptor was identified in a human donor in good health. The sample comprised PBMCs. In DNA, the CDR3 is TGTGCCAGCAGGAGCGGGCCGAACACCGGGGAGCTGTTTTTT. Translating it yields CASRSGPNTGELFF.